One sample yielded the 26 T cell receptor beta chains listed below, sequenced in a study of cytomegalovirus exposure and HLA in healthy donors. The PCR used 60 Vbeta and 13 Jbeta primers. The data were produced by immunoSEQ multiplex PCR, yet TCRdb's version contains in-frame clones alone and is incomplete. Of approximately 260,000 clones listed, around 90% are singletons. Sequencing used PBMCs. All receptors come from a girl aged 2-9 years in good health and CMV-seronegative.

This clone has a handful of counts. The sample carries other DNA sequences with the same CDR3. The V and J genes are TRBV5-1 and TRBJ1-1, with 8 bases that match TRBD1. V dropped 5 bases and J dropped 1; count of bases not matched to a gene: 7. The CDR3 spans 15 residues. CDR1 is SGHRS, CDR2 YFSETQ, per germline. This chain's CDR3 is CASSLSGTGNTEAFF. DNA for the CDR3: TGCGCCAGCAGTCTCTCCGGGACAGGGAACACTGAAGCTTTCTTT.

The chain joins TRBV4-1 to TRBJ2-1; tentative D call: TRBD1 (6 bases). This CDR3 has 13 residues. Between the trimmed V and J ends, which lost 2 bases and 7 bases, there was a span of 9 bases. Germline V lookup: CDR1 MGHRA, CDR2 YSYEKL. CDR3: CASSQPDRNEQFF. The CDR3 nucleotides read TGCGCCAGCAGCCAACCTGACAGGAATGAGCAGTTCTTC.

The chain joins TRBV5-1 to TRBJ2-2; 10 bases are a match to TRBD1. The J segment lost 6 bases and the V segment lost 0 bases, leaving 2 bases of the junction unmatched. CDR3 length equals 15 residues. Germline lookup yields CDR1 SGHRS and CDR2 YFSETQ. The CDR3 protein is CASSLAGQGAGELFF. The DNA of the CDR3 is TGCGCCAGCAGCTTGGCAGGACAGGGGGCCGGGGAGCTGTTTTTT.

This sequence joins TRBV6-1 and TRBJ2-2; 7 bases fit TRBD1. With 1 base clipped from V and 7 bases from J, the junction kept 6 bases outside the gene matches. This CDR3 comprises 15 residues. Looked up from germline, CDR1 is MNHNS and CDR2 is SASEGT. The CDR3 region has the DNA TGTGCCAGCAGTGAAGGACAGGGAACGGGCGGGGAGCTGTTTTTT. Translating gives CASSEGQGTGGELFF.

This clone appeared a few times. The chain employs TRBV6-5 and TRBJ2-7, with D possibly being TRBD2 (6 bases). The germline gives CDR1 MNHEY, CDR2 SVGAGI. V lost 0 bases, J lost 4 bases, and 10 bases lay in between. The CDR3 spans 14 residues. The CDR3 is CASSYSPGGYEQYF. The CDR3 DNA is TGTGCCAGCAGTTACTCCCCCGGGGGTTACGAGCAGTACTTC.

V is TRBV29-1 and J is TRBJ1-1, with a tentative D call TRBD1 (5 bases). CDR3 size: 17 residues. The germline V gene encodes CDR1 SQVTM and CDR2 ANQGSEA. Trimming cost V 8 bases and J 1 base, with 26 bases left between them. The CDR3 loop is CSIEGLRAGGTNTEAFF. As DNA, the CDR3 is TGCAGCATCGAAGGGCTCAGGGCGGGCGGGACGAACACTGAAGCTTTCTTT.

This chain joins TRBV6-4 and TRBJ2-2; 8 bases are a match to TRBD1. CDR3 length: 16 amino acids. Trimming removed 0 bases from V and 1 base from J; junction bases left unmatched: 1. CDR1 MRHNA and CDR2 SNTAGT come from the germline V gene. This CDR3 reads CASSDSGTGNTGELFF. For the CDR3, the DNA is TGTGCCAGCAGTGACTCCGGGACAGGGAACACCGGGGAGCTGTTTTTT.

The V and J genes are TRBV10-3 and TRBJ2-1; 14 bases align to TRBD2. The CDR3 runs 17 residues. V trimming: 7 bases; J trimming: 0 bases; junction bases outside the gene matches: 5. Germline V gives CDR1 ENHRY, CDR2 SYGVKD. This chain's CDR3 is CAITTSGRESSYNEQFF. The CDR3 DNA follows: TGTGCCATCACGACTAGCGGGAGGGAAAGCTCCTACAATGAGCAGTTCTTC.

This chain links TRBV6-5 with TRBJ1-5, with D perhaps matching TRBD1 (5 bases). Looked up from germline, CDR1 is MNHEY and CDR2 is SVGAGI. The CDR3 is 13 residues long. V was shortened by 5 bases and J by 4 bases, with 9 bases between the two germline ends. The CDR3 nucleotides read TGTGCCAGCAGTCAGACAGTGAATCAGCCCCAGCATTTT. It encodes CASSQTVNQPQHF.

The rearrangement links TRBV5-4 to TRBJ2-7; D perhaps matches TRBD1 (6 bases). CDR1 and CDR2 from the germline V gene are SGHNT and YYREEE (reference sequence). CDR3 length: 14 amino acids. V lost 3 bases and J lost 4, with 14 bases in between. CDR3 nucleotides: TGTGCCAGCAGCTCGGGACATACTGTTTACGAGCAGTACTTC. Protein: CASSSGHTVYEQYF.

The chain recombines TRBV5-6 with TRBJ2-3, with D unclear. V was cut by 4 bases and J by 1 base, with 7 bases left in between. The CDR3 length is 13 residues. Germline V gene lookup returns CDR1 SGHDT and CDR2 YYEEEE. The CDR3 reads CASSGRGTDTQYF. The CDR3, as DNA: TGTGCCAGCAGCGGTCGGGGCACAGATACGCAGTATTTT.

Details on this clone: The same CDR3 also results from other DNA sequences found in this sample. The gene calls are TRBV27 and TRBJ2-7, with 8 bases fitting TRBD1. Germline V gene lookup returns CDR1 MNHEY and CDR2 SMNVEV (reference sequence). J gave up 4 bases and V 3 bases, and 5 bases lay outside the gene matches. CDR3 length: 14 residues. As DNA, the CDR3 is TGTGCCAGCAGTTTGGGGACAGGCTCATACGAGCAGTACTTC. Its translation: CASSLGTGSYEQYF.

The gene calls are TRBV9 and TRBJ2-1, with a possible D match to TRBD1 (6 bases). The CDR3 extends over 15 amino acids. Deletions cut 4 bases from V and 4 bases from J, with 15 bases between. The V gene's germline CDR1 is SGDLS and CDR2 YYNGEE. CDR3 sequence reads: CASSTLIQGYNEQFF. For the CDR3, the DNA is TGTGCCAGCAGCACCCTCATCCAGGGGTACAATGAGCAGTTCTTC. The full variable domain, rest sourced from reference TRBV9 and TRBJ2-1, is DSGVTQTPKHLITATGQRVTLRCSPRSGDLSVYWYQQSLDQGLQFLIQYYNGEERAKGNILERFSAQQFPDLHSELNLSSLELGDSALYFCASSTLIQGYNEQFFGPGTRLTVL.

The chain is built from TRBV15 and TRBJ2-2, with 8 positions matching TRBD1. The CDR3 covers 19 residues. In germline, CDR1 is LNHNV, CDR2 YYDKDF (reference sequence). Trimming removed 0 bases from V and 1 base from J; junction bases left unmatched: 10. CDR3 in amino acids: CATSRDPGFGTGNTGELFF. The CDR3 coding sequence is TGTGCCACCAGCAGAGATCCAGGGTTTGGGACAGGGAACACCGGGGAGCTGTTTTTT.

The genes are TRBV5-6 and TRBJ2-5; perhaps TRBD1 as D (5 bases). The ends were cut back, 0 bases at V and 3 bases at J, with 9 bases in the middle. Per the germline V gene, CDR1 is SGHDT and CDR2 is YYEEEE. CDR3 length: 14 residues. The CDR3 DNA reads as TGTGCCAGCAGCTTGGGGACAATAGAAGAGACCCAGTACTTC. It is translated as CASSLGTIEETQYF.

V and J are TRBV6-6 and TRBJ2-1; 7 nucleotides match TRBD2. CDR3 length: 15 residues. Per germline, CDR1 MNHNY and CDR2 SVGAGI (reference sequence). The ends lost 7 bases at V and 4 bases at J; junction bases unmatched: 10. The CDR3 coding sequence is TGTGCCAGCACCTCGTACCTAGCGGAATACAATGAGCAGTTCTTC. Its translation: CASTSYLAEYNEQFF.

CDR3 sequence reads: CAWSVGVGELFF. The CDR3 nucleotides are TGTGCCTGGAGTGTAGGGGTCGGGGAGCTGTTTTTT. The chain has TRBV30 and TRBJ2-2; a weak D match, TRBD1 (5 bases). Germline lookup yields CDR1 GTSNPN and CDR2 SVGIG (reference sequence). There are 12 residues in the CDR3. V lost 0 bases and J lost 7, with 6 bases in between.

The chain combines TRBV5-6 with TRBJ2-1; 11 nucleotides agree with TRBD1. Germline lookup yields CDR1 SGHDT and CDR2 YYEEEE. This CDR3 has 17 residues. Trimming cost V 3 bases and J 5 bases; bases outside gene matches: 10. CDR3 in DNA: TGTGCCAGCAGCTGGGCCCCTGGGACAGGGGGGAACAATGAGCAGTTCTTC. Translated, it gives CASSWAPGTGGNNEQFF.

This chain joins TRBV7-8 and TRBJ2-7; 9 nucleotides align to TRBD2. Germline V lookup: CDR1 SGHVS, CDR2 FQNEAQ. This CDR3 is built from 13 residues. After removal of 7 bases from V and 4 bases from J, the junction contained 5 bases not matched to a gene. CDR3 region: CASKTSGTYEQYF. The CDR3 DNA follows: TGTGCCAGCAAGACTAGCGGAACTTACGAGCAGTACTTC.

The chain carries TRBV6-1 and TRBJ2-7; 10 bases agree with TRBD2. The CDR3 is made up of 15 amino acids. J was trimmed by 6 bases and V by 4 bases; bases with no gene match: 9. The germline V gene has CDR1 MNHNS and CDR2 SASEGT. CDR3 protein: CASSVVAGGLREQYF. CDR3 nucleotides: TGTGCCAGCAGTGTAGTAGCGGGAGGATTACGCGAGCAGTACTTC.

This chain connects TRBV7-2 to TRBJ2-1, with 8 positions matching TRBD2. The germline V gene has CDR1 SGHTA and CDR2 FQGNSA. The CDR3 runs to 16 residues. The J segment lost 10 bases and the V segment lost 5 bases, leaving 16 bases of the junction unmatched. The CDR3 is CASSGSTIAGSREQFF. DNA for the CDR3: TGTGCCAGCAGCGGCTCGACAATAGCGGGAAGCCGAGAGCAGTTCTTC.

The chain employs TRBV19 and TRBJ1-4; TRBD1 aligns across 7 bases. V gave up 6 bases and J gave up 7 bases; unmatched junction bases: 8. The CDR3 sequence is 14 residues long. CDR1 and CDR2 (germline): LNHDA, SQIVND (reference sequence). The CDR3 DNA sequence: TGTGCCAGTAGAAGACAGGGAGGAGGTGAAAAACTGTTTTTT. This sequence encodes CASRRQGGGEKLFF.

This clone appeared a single time. The chain employs TRBV2 and TRBJ2-3, with TRBD2 identical over 8 bases. The V gene's germline CDR1 is SNHLY and CDR2 FYNNEI. Trimming cost V 2 bases and J 3 bases; bases outside gene matches: 1. This CDR3 comprises 14 residues. The DNA for the CDR3 is TGTGCCAGCAGTGAAAGCGGGAGTACAGATACGCAGTATTTT. Amino acid sequence: CASSESGSTDTQYF.

The gene calls are TRBV7-2 and TRBJ1-5; unclear D gene. Trimming removed 5 bases from V and 2 bases from J, with 10 bases in between. The length of the CDR3 is 14 residues. Germline CDR1 reads SGHTA; CDR2 reads FQGNSA. The CDR3 sequence: CASSPKGGNQPQHF. The CDR3 nucleotides read TGTGCCAGCAGCCCCAAAGGAGGCAATCAGCCCCAGCATTTT.

The J gene is TRBJ1-5, the V gene TRBV6-1; the D gene is possibly TRBD1 (6 bases). The length of the CDR3 is 15 residues. V was pared by 6 bases and J by 0 bases, with 12 bases between. Per the germline V gene, CDR1 is MNHNS and CDR2 is SASEGT. Written as DNA, the CDR3 is TGTGCCAGCAGGAACGGACAGTATAGCAATCAGCCCCAGCATTTT. It yields the protein CASRNGQYSNQPQHF.

The chain combines TRBV29-1 with TRBJ1-4, with 9 bases fitting TRBD1. Trimming took 5 bases from V and 7 from J; bases not matched to a gene: 8. The CDR3 extends over 14 amino acids. Germline values: CDR1 SQVTM, CDR2 ANQGSEA. CDR3 protein: CSVPGQGKSEKLFF. CDR3 nucleotide sequence: TGCAGCGTTCCAGGACAGGGGAAAAGTGAAAAACTGTTTTTT.